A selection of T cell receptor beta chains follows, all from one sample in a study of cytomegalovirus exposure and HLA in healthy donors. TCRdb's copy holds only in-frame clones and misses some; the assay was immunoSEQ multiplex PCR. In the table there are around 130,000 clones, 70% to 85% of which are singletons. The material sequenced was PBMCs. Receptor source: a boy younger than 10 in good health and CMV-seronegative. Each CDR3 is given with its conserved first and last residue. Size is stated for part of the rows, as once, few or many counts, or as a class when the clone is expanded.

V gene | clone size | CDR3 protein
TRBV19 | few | CASSNQGGGLQFF
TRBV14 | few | CASSLIQGSSYNEQFF
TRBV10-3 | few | CAISGPWDRDRYGYTF
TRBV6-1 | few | CASSEFGGVRLATEAFF
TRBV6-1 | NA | CASRRTGGYQPQHF
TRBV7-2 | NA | CASSLARGDEQFF
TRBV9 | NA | CASSPRTGWHTEAFF
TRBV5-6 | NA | CASTRTGNYNEQFF
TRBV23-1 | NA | CASSQDRGHF
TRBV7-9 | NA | CASSLGDRGYTF
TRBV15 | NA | CATSRDIGRGGDTEAFF
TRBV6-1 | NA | CASSSGTGIETQYF
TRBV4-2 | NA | CASSPEIVREAGYTF
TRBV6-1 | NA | CASIRLAGHTGELFF
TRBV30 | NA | CAWSVGQGNTEAFF
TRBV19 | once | CASIPQGASNFGYTF
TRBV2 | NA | CASSEPGQGCGYTF
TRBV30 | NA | CAWGGLPGEQYF
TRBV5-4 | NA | CASSFPGTGVIAGELFF
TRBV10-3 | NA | CAIWDSLLYNEQFF
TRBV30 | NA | CAYKAGNYGYTF
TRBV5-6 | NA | CASSTFRGQPQHF
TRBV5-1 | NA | CASSLEDRGFGYTF
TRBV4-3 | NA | CASSHSITGSGTDTQYF
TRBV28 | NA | CASSPRDSLGAFF
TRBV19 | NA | CASSIGTNTGELFF
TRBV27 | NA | CASNGRQRRDTEAFF
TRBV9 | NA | CASSVDGGVGTEAFF
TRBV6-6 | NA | CASSVQGAGNTIYF
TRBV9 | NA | CASSVRDRVGVAYTEAFF
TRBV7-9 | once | CSSSPVLAGETQYF
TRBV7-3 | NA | CASSRQREGLYNEQFF
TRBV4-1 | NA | CASSQDIAGRETQYF
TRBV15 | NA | CATSRDDRAETEAFF
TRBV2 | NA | CASRPSGENQPQHF
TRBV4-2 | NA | CASSRDTSSGANVLTF
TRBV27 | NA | CASSLLQGMADTQYF
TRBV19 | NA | CASSPNSAGTAQETQYF
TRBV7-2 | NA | CASSYPSNEQYF
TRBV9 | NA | CASSPSSGPVNEQFF
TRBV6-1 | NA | CASSDEGYGYTF
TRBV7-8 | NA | CASSFFRSGAKLAKNIQYF
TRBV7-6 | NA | CASTPRLAGGAQGELFF
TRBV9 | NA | CASSVWGELNYGYTF
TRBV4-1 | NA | CASSREAGATNEKLFF
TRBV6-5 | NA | CASSQGRTTGAFF
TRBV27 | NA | CASSMTGDRETQYF
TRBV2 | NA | CASSARATYYEQYF
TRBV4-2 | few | CASSQDLGASEKLFF
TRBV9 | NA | CASSVERGGSYNEQFF
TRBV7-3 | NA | CASSVSGGQLYNEQFF
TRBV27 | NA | CASSFNRGQSEQYF
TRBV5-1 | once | CASSPTGGNYGYTF
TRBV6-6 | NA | CASSPGLAARDEQFF
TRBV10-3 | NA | CAISTGYNEQFF